This T cell receptor (beta chain) is drawn from a study of blood T cell repertoires in COVID-19. Study-wide context: Material from acute and convalescent COVID-19 was sourced from the United States, Italy and Spain. The cDNA or gDNA used as material had been derived from T cells, B-cell-depleted T cells, or PBMCs.

The authors' processing: How many nucleated cells were present was estimated from reference gene primer amplification. The data were produced by immunoSEQ multiplex PCR, yet TCRdb's version contains in-frame clones alone and is incomplete. Clone size and the V and J calls come from that table; the DNA yielded D and trimming. The top ten clones hold less than 9% of a sample with approximately 75,000 clones, approximately 90% of them seen once. The V gene lost 6 bases and the J gene lost 4 bases, with 15 bases spanning the gap. CDR1 is LNHDA and CDR2 is SQIVND in the germline V gene (reference sequence). There are 14 residues in the CDR3.

The sample was peripheral blood. This receptor was obtained from a human donor in a cohort sampled during active COVID-19. The rearrangement joins TRBV19 to TRBJ2-5, with a tentative D call TRBD1 (6 bases). The CDR3 protein is CASSTDRWGETQYF. For the CDR3, the DNA is TGTGCCAGTAGCACAGACAGGTGGGGAGAGACCCAGTACTTC.